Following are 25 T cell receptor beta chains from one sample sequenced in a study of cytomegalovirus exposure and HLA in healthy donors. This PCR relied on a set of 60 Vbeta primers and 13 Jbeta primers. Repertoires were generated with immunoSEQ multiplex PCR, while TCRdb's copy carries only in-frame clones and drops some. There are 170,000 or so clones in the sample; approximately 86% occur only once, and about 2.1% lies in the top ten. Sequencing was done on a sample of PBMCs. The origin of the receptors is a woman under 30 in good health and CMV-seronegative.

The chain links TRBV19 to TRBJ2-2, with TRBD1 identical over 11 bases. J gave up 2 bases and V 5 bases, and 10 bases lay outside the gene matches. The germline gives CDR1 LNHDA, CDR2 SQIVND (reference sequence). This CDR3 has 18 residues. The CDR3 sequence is CASSLRTGGPSNTGELFF. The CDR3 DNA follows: TGTGCCAGTAGTCTAAGGACAGGGGGCCCCTCAAACACCGGGGAGCTGTTTTTT.

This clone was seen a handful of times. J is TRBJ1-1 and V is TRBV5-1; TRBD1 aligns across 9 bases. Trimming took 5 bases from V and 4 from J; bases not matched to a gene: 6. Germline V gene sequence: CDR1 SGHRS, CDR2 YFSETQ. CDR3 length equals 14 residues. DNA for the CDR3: TGCGCCAGCAGACAACAGGGGGCGCGCACTGAAGCTTTCTTT. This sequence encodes CASRQQGARTEAFF.

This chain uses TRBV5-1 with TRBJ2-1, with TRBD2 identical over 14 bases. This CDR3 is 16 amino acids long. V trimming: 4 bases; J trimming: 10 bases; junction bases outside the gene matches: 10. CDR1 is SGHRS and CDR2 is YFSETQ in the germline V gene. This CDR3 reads CASSPWGLAGVSEQFF. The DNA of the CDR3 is TGCGCCAGCAGCCCATGGGGACTAGCGGGAGTCAGCGAGCAGTTCTTC.

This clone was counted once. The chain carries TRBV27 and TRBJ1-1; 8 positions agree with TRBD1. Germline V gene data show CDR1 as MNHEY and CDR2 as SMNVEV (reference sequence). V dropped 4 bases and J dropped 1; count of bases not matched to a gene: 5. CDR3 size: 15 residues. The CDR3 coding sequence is TGTGCCAGCAGTTACGGGACAGGCTGGAACACTGAAGCTTTCTTT. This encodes CASSYGTGWNTEAFF.

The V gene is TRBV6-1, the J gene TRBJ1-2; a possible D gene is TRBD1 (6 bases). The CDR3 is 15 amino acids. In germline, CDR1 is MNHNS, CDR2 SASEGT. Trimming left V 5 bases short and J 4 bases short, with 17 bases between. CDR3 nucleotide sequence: TGTGCCAGCAGTAACCGGGACACAAGCCTCTATGGCTACACCTTC. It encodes CASSNRDTSLYGYTF.

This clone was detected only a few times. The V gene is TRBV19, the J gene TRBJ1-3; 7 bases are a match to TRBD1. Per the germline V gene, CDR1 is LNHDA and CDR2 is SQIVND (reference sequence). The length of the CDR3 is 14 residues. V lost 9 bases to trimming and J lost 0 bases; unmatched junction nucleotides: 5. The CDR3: CASHDRASGNTIYF. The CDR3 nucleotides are TGTGCCAGCCACGACAGGGCCTCTGGAAACACCATATATTTT.

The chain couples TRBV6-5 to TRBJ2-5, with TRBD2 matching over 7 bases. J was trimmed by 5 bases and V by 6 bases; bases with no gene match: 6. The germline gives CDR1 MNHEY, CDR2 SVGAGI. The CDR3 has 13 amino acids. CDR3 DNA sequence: TGTGCCAGCAGCCCGCAGGGAGGGGAGACCCAGTACTTC. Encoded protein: CASSPQGGETQYF.

The DNA for the CDR3 is TGTGCCAGCAGTGAAGCGACAGGGAACTATGGCTACACCTTC. It yields the protein CASSEATGNYGYTF. The chain has TRBV6-1 and TRBJ1-2; 7 bases are a match to TRBD1. Germline V gene lookup returns CDR1 MNHNS and CDR2 SASEGT. Germline trimming cut 0 bases from V and 2 bases from J; bases unmatched to any gene: 0. This CDR3 is 14 amino acids long.

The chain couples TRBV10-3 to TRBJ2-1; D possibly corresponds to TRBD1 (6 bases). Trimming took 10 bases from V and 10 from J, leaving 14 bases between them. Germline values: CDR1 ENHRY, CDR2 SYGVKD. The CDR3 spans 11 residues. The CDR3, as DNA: TGTGCCACGTCACAGGGCTTGGAGCAGTTCTTC. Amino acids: CATSQGLEQFF.

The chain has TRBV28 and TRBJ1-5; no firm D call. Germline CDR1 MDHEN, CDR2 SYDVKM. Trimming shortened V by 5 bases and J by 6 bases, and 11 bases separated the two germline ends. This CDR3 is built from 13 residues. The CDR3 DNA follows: TGTGCCAGCAGTCCAGGCATCGGTCAGCCCCAGCATTTT. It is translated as CASSPGIGQPQHF. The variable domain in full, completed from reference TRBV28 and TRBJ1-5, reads DVKVTQSSRYLVKRTGEKVFLECVQDMDHENMFWYRQDPGLGLRLIYFSYDVKMKEKGDIPEGYSVSREKKERFSLILESASTNQTSMYLCASSPGIGQPQHFGDGTRLSIL.

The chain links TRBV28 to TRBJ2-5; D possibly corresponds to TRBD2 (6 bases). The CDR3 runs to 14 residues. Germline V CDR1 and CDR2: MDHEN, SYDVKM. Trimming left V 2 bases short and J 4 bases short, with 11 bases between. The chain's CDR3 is CASSLMGGGETQYF. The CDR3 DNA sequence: TGTGCCAGCAGTTTAATGGGAGGCGGAGAGACCCAGTACTTC.

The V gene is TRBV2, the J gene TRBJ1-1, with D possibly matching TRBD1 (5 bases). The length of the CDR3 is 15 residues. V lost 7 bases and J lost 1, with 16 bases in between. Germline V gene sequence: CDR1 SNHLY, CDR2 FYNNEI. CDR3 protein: CASNAEQAANTEAFF. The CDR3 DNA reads TGTGCCAGCAATGCGGAACAGGCAGCGAACACTGAAGCTTTCTTT.

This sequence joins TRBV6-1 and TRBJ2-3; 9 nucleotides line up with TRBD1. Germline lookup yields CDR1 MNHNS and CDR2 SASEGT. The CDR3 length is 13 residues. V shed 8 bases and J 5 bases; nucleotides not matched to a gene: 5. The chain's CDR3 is CASGNRGLDTQYF. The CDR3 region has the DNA TGTGCCAGCGGAAACAGGGGGCTAGATACGCAGTATTTT.

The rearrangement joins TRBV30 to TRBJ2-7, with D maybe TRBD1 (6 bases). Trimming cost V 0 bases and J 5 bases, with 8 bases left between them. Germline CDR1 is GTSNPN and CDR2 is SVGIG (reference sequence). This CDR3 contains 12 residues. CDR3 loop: CAWSVQGNEQYF. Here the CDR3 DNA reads TGTGCCTGGAGTGTACAGGGAAACGAGCAGTACTTC.

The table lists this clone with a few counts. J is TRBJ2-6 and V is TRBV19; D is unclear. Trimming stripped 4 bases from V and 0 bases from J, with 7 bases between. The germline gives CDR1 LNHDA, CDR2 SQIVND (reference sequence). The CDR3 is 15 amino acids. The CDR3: CASSSQVSGANVLTF. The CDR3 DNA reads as TGTGCCAGTAGTAGCCAGGTCTCTGGGGCCAACGTCCTGACTTTC.

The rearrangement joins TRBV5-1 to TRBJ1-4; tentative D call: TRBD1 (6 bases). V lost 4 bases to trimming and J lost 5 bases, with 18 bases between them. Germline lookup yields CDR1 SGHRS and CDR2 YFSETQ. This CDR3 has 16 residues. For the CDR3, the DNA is TGCGCCAGCAGCCTAGGACCGGGACATAAGAATGAAAAACTGTTTTTT. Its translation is CASSLGPGHKNEKLFF.

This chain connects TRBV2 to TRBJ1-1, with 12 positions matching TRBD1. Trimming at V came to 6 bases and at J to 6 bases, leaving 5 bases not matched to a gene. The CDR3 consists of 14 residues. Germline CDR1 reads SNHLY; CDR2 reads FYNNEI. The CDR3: CASRDGTGGAEAFF. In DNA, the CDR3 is TGTGCCAGCAGAGACGGGACAGGGGGCGCTGAAGCTTTCTTT.

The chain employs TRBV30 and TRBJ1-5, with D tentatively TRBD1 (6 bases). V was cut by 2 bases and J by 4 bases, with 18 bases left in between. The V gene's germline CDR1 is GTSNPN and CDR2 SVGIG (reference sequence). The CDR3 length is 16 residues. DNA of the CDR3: TGTGCCTGGAGTTCCGGACAGCGAGTACGTAATCAGCCCCAGCATTTT. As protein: CAWSSGQRVRNQPQHF.

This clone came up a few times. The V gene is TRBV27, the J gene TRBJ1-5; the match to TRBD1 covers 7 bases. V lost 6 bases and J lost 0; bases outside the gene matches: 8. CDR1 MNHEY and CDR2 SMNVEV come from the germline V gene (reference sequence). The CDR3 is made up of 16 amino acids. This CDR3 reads CASRMSQGLSNQPQHF. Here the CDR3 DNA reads TGTGCCAGCAGAATGTCACAGGGGCTTAGCAATCAGCCCCAGCATTTT.

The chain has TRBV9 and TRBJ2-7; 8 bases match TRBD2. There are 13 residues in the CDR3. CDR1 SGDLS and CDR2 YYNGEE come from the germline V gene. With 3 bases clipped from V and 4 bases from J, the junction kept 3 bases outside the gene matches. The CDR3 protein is CASSEGLGYEQYF. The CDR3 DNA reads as TGTGCCAGCAGCGAGGGACTAGGGTACGAGCAGTACTTC.

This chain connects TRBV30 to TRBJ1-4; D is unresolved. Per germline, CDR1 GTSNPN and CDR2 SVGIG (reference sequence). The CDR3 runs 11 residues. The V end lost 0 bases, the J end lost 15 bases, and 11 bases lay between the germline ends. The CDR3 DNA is TGTGCCTGGAGTGTAACCGGAAGCGTGTTTTTT. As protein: CAWSVTGSVFF.

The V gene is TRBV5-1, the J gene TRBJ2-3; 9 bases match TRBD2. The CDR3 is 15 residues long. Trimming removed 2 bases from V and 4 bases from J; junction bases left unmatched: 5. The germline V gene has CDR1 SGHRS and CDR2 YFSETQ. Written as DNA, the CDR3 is TGCGCCAGCAGCTTTAGCGGGGGCCAGGCAGATACGCAGTATTTT. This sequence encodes CASSFSGGQADTQYF. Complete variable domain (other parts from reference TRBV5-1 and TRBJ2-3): KAGVTQTPRYLIKTRGQQVTLSCSPISGHRSVSWYQQTPGQGLQFLFEYFSETQRNKGNFPGRFSGRQFSNSRSEMNVSTLELGDSALYLCASSFSGGQADTQYFGPGTRLTVL.

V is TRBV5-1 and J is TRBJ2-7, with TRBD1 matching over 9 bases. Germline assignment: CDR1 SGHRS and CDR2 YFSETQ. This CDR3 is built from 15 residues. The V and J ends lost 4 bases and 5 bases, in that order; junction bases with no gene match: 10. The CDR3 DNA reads TGCGCCAGCAGCGCTACAGGGGGCGCTTTCAACGAGCAGTACTTC. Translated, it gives CASSATGGAFNEQYF.

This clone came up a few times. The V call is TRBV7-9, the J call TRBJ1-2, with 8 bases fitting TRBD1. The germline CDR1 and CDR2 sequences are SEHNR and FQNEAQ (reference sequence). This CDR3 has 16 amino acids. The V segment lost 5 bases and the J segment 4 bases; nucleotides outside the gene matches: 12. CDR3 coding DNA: TGTGCCAGCAGCCCTCCCTTTAGACAGGGGCTCTATGGCTACACCTTC. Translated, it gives CASSPPFRQGLYGYTF.

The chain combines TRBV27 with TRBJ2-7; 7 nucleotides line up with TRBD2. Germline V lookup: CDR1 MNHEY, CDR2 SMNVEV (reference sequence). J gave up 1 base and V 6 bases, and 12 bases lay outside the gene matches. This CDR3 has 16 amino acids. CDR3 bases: TGTGCCAGCAGACCGCGGACGGGACTATTTTCCTACGAGCAGTACTTC. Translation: CASRPRTGLFSYEQYF.